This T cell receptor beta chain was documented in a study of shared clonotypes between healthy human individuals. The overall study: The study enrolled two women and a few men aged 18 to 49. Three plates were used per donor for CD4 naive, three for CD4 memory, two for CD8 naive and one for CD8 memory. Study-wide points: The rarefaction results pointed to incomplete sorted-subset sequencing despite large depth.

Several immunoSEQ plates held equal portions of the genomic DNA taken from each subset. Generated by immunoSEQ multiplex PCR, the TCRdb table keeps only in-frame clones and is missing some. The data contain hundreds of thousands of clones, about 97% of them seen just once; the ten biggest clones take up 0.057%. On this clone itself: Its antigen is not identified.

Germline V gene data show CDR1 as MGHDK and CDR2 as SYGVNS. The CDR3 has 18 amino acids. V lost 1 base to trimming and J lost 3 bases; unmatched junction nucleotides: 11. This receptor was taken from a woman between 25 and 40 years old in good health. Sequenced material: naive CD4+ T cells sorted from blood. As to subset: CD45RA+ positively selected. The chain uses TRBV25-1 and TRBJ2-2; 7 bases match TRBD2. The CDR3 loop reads CASSESPGLEEYTGELFF. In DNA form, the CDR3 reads TGTGCCAGCAGTGAATCCCCCGGACTAGAAGAGTACACCGGGGAGCTGTTTTTT. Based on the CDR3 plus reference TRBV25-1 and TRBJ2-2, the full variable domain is EADIYQTPRYLVIGTGKKITLECSQTMGHDKMYWYQQDPGMELHLIHYSYGVNSTEKGDLSSESTVSRIRTEHFPLTLESARPSHTSQYLCASSESPGLEEYTGELFFGEGSRLTVL.